This TCR beta chain is from a study of shared T cell receptors in the human thymus. Produced via immunoSEQ multiplex PCR; TCRdb's table is partial and in-frame only. The data contain roughly 500,000 clones, 70% to 80% of them singletons. The V gene's germline CDR1 is SEHNR and CDR2 FQNEAQ (reference sequence). The CDR3 contains 17 residues. The V segment lost 3 bases and the J segment 4 bases; nucleotides outside the gene matches: 10. This clone appeared a few times. In addition, the sample was reused for a study of human thymus T cells. That source reports: Resected material from corrective heart surgery provided the thymus tissue analysed.

Sequencing input: thymocytes. The clonotype comes from a boy under three years old with a congenital heart defect. The chain joins TRBV7-9 to TRBJ2-1; 9 bases agree with TRBD1. The CDR3 bases are TGTGCCAGCAGCTTGGAGGACAGGGGCGCGGGGTACAATGAGCAGTTCTTC. It encodes CASSLEDRGAGYNEQFF.